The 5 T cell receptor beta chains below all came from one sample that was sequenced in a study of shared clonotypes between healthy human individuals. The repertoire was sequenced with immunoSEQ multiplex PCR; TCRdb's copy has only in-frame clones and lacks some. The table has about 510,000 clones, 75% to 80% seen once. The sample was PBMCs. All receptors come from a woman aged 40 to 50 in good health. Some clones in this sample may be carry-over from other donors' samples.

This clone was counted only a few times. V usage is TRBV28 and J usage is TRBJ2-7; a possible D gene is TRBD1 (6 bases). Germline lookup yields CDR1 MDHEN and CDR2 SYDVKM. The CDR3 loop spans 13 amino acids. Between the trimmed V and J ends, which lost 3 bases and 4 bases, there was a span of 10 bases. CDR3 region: CASSFQGWYEQYF. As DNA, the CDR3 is TGTGCCAGCAGTTTCCAGGGGTGGTACGAGCAGTACTTC.

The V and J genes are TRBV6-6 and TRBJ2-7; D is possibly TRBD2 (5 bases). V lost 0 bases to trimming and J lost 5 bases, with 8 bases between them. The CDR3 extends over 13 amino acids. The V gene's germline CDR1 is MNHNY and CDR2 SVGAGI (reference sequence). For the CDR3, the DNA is TGTGCCAGCAGTTACTCGTCCGGGGACGAGCAGTACTTC. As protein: CASSYSSGDEQYF.

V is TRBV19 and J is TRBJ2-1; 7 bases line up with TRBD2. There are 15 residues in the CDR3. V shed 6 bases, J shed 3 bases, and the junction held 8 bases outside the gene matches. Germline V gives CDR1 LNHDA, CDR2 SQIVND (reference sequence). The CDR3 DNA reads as TGTGCCAGTAGGTACAGCGGGACCCTCTACAATGAGCAGTTCTTC. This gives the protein CASRYSGTLYNEQFF.

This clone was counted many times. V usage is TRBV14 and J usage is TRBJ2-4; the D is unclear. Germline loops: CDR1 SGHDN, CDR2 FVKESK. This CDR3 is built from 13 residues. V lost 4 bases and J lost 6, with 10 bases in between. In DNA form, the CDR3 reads TGTGCCAGCAGCCCAAATCTTGGAAACATTCAGTACTTC. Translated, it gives CASSPNLGNIQYF.

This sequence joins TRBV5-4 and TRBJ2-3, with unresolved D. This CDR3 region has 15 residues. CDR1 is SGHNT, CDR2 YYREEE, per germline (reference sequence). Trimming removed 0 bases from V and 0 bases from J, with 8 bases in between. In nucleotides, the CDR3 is TGTGCCAGCAGCTTGGGGCCGCCTAGCACAGATACGCAGTATTTT. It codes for CASSLGPPSTDTQYF. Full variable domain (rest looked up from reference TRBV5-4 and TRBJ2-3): ETGVTQSPTHLIKTRGQQVTLRCSSQSGHNTVSWYQQALGQGPQFIFQYYREEENGRGNFPPRFSGLQFPNYSSELNVNALELDDSALYLCASSLGPPSTDTQYFGPGTRLTVL.